These 8 T cell receptor beta chains were all obtained from the same sample, sequenced in a study of cytomegalovirus exposure and HLA in healthy donors. Only in-frame clones appear in the TCRdb table, and some are missing; sequencing was by immunoSEQ multiplex PCR. The sample contains 150,000 to 160,000 clones, 85% to 90% of which appear only once. Material for sequencing was PBMCs. These receptors were taken from a human donor in good health.

This chain joins TRBV7-9 and TRBJ2-2, with TRBD1 matching 9 bases. The CDR3 is 16 residues long. V dropped 6 bases and J dropped 6; count of bases not matched to a gene: 11. Germline V lookup: CDR1 SEHNR, CDR2 FQNEAQ (reference sequence). CDR3 loop: CASRTGQGIVAGELFF. CDR3 nucleotides: TGTGCCAGCAGGACGGGACAGGGAATAGTTGCCGGGGAGCTGTTTTTT.

This clone was seen just once. The chain uses TRBV9 and TRBJ1-3, with 9 bases lining up with TRBD1. The CDR3 is 17 residues long. V lost 3 bases, J lost 0 bases, and 7 bases stayed unmatched. Germline loops: CDR1 SGDLS, CDR2 YYNGEE. CDR3 nucleotide sequence: TGTGCCAGCAGCGAAGACAGGGGGTTCAGCTCTGGAAACACCATATATTTT. It specifies CASSEDRGFSSGNTIYF.

The chain carries TRBV11-2 and TRBJ1-5; D is ambiguous. Trimming pared 1 base from V and 1 base from J, leaving 5 bases between. The CDR3 sequence is 14 residues long. Germline-derived CDR1 and CDR2 are SGHAT and FQNNGV. CDR3 amino acids: CASSLAPSNQPQHF. The CDR3 coding sequence is TGTGCCAGCAGCTTAGCCCCGAGCAATCAGCCCCAGCATTTT.

This chain uses TRBV5-1 with TRBJ1-1; 7 bases align to TRBD1. CDR1 and CDR2 from the germline V gene are SGHRS and YFSETQ. J was trimmed by 6 bases and V by 2 bases; bases with no gene match: 7. The CDR3 has 14 residues. For the CDR3, the DNA is TGCGCCAGCAGCTTACAGGGGTCTGCTCCTGAAGCTTTCTTT. Encoded protein: CASSLQGSAPEAFF.

V gene TRBV11-2 combines with J gene TRBJ2-7, with 7 bases aligning to TRBD1. The V gene's germline CDR1 is SGHAT and CDR2 FQNNGV. The CDR3 is 15 residues long. Trimming took 0 bases from V and 2 from J; bases not matched to a gene: 4. CDR3 bases: TGTGCCAGCAGCTTAGAATGGGACAGTACCTACGAGCAGTACTTC. Translating it yields CASSLEWDSTYEQYF.

V gene TRBV27 combines with J gene TRBJ1-2; 9 bases map to TRBD1. Germline CDR1 reads MNHEY; CDR2 reads SMNVEV (reference sequence). The junction had 7 bases not matched to a gene; V was cut back by 7 bases and J by 4 bases. This CDR3 has 14 amino acids. CDR3 protein: CASTRQGGIYGYTF. In DNA form, the CDR3 reads TGTGCCAGCACGCGACAGGGGGGGATCTATGGCTACACCTTC.

The chain combines TRBV7-3 with TRBJ1-4; tentative D call: TRBD1 (5 bases). This CDR3 spans 15 amino acids. From germline, CDR1 is SGHTA and CDR2 FQGTGA. Trimming removed 5 bases at V and 5 bases at J, with 15 bases between. The CDR3 loop reads CASSPRTSENEKLFF. CDR3 in DNA: TGTGCCAGCAGCCCGAGGACAAGTGAGAATGAAAAACTGTTTTTT.

V usage is TRBV4-1 and J usage is TRBJ2-1, with a possible D match to TRBD2 (5 bases). With 1 base removed from V and 0 bases from J, the gap between germline ends came to 10 bases. In germline, CDR1 is MGHRA, CDR2 YSYEKL. This CDR3 spans 16 amino acids. The CDR3 region is CASSQGPGLSYNEQFF. DNA of the CDR3: TGCGCCAGCAGCCAAGGTCCAGGACTCTCCTACAATGAGCAGTTCTTC.